This TCR beta chain was recovered during a study of T cells expressing NK-cell markers. About this clonotype itself: Its specificity is not known.

Overall study findings and caveats: The CD3+CD56-NKG2C+ fraction of a handful of donors was also led by these clonotypes.

The germline gives CDR1 SQVTM, CDR2 ANQGSEA. CDR3 size: 15 residues. With the 5' RACE reads reprocessed, TCRdb shows one record per CDR3 protein and no DNA. The sample holds about 180,000 distinct CDR3 sequences. The chain combines TRBV29-1 with TRBJ2-3; checking the TCRdb D call of TRBD1 is not possible without DNA. The sample taken for sequencing was blood T cells: a sorted CD56 or NKG2C T cell subset, CD4+ or CD8+ T cells, or bulk PBMC T cells (not recorded which). This clonotype originated in a woman aged 18-69 years in good health. CDR3 loop: CSARRTGGSTDTQYF.